The rows below give T cell receptor beta chains drawn from one sample of a study of blood T cell repertoires in COVID-19. TCRdb's table, derived via immunoSEQ multiplex PCR, lists solely in-frame clones and lacks some. This sample carries 130,000 to 150,000 clones, around 77% of them seen once, and the ten largest clones take 8.6%. The sequenced material came from peripheral blood. The receptors stem from a man aged 50-59 years with active or convalescent COVID-19. Both conserved end residues are part of each CDR3. Fields, in order: clone size, J gene, V gene, D gene, CDR3 protein, CDR3 DNA. The D gene is left open where the match is weak. For some rows the clone size is stated as once, few or many, or as a class when expanded; others skip it.

once | TRBJ2-7 | TRBV5-4 | TRBD1 | CASSIRTGGSYEQYF | TGTGCCAGCAGTATAAGAACAGGGGGTAGTTACGAGCAGTACTTC
once | TRBJ2-1 | TRBV19 | TRBD2 | CASSGSSGRAYYNEQFF | TGTGCCAGTAGTGGGTCTAGCGGGAGGGCCTACTACAATGAGCAGTTCTTC
NA | TRBJ2-1 | TRBV3-1/TRBV3-2 | TRBD2 | CASSPLLAGGFNEQFF | TGTGCCAGCAGCCCGTTACTAGCGGGAGGTTTCAATGAGCAGTTCTTC
NA | TRBJ2-7 | TRBV11-3 | NA | CASSTTSGQPHF | TGTGCCAGCAGCACCACTTCGGGACAACCCCACTTC
NA | TRBJ1-2 | TRBV10-3 | NA | CAISPEGGRGYGYTF | TGTGCCATCAGCCCGGAGGGGGGGCGCGGCTATGGCTACACCTTC
NA | TRBJ1-1 | TRBV27 | NA | CASKPSSNTEAFF | TGTGCCAGCAAGCCGTCATCGAACACTGAAGCTTTCTTT
NA | TRBJ2-4 | TRBV5-6 | TRBD2 | CASSPSSGRWAKNIQYF | TGTGCCAGCAGCCCTTCTAGCGGGAGGTGGGCCAAAAACATTCAGTACTTC
NA | TRBJ1-2 | TRBV28 | NA | CASSLGARYTF | TGTGCCAGCAGTTTGGGGGCACGCTACACCTTC
NA | TRBJ2-5 | TRBV7-3 | TRBD2 | CASSPAPTSGRETQYF | TGTGCCAGCAGCCCCGCCCCCACTAGCGGCCGGGAGACCCAGTACTTC
NA | TRBJ2-7 | TRBV11-3 | NA | CASSLGSAQQYF | TGTGCCAGCAGCTTAGGAAGCGCTCAGCAGTACTTC
once | TRBJ2-7 | TRBV19 | NA | CASSILQGTSYEQYF | TGTGCCAGTAGTATTCTTCAGGGTACTTCCTACGAGCAGTACTTC
NA | TRBJ2-1 | TRBV5-6 | TRBD2 | CASSSLGSGIYNEQFF | TGTGCCAGCAGCTCCTTGGGTAGCGGGATATACAATGAGCAGTTCTTC
NA | TRBJ2-7 | TRBV7-3 | NA | CASSLDSGGREQYF | TGTGCCAGCAGCCTGGACTCTGGAGGACGCGAGCAGTACTTC
NA | TRBJ2-7 | TRBV6-5 | TRBD2 | CASNPSGASYEQYF | TGTGCCAGCAACCCTAGCGGGGCCTCCTACGAGCAGTACTTC
NA | TRBJ1-1 | TRBV5-6 | NA | CASSLVTANTEAFF | TGTGCCAGCAGCTTGGTAACAGCGAACACTGAAGCTTTCTTT
NA | TRBJ1-1 | TRBV12-3/TRBV12-4 | NA | CASSFDRAEAFF | TGTGCCAGCAGTTTCGACAGAGCTGAAGCTTTCTTT
few | TRBJ2-7 | TRBV3-1/TRBV3-2 | NA | CASSPRGSYEQYF | TGTGCCAGCAGCCCCCGGGGATCCTACGAGCAGTACTTC
NA | TRBJ2-1 | TRBV7-8 | TRBD2 | CASSPGVAGYEQFF | TGTGCCAGCAGCCCCGGGGTAGCGGGATATGAGCAGTTCTTC